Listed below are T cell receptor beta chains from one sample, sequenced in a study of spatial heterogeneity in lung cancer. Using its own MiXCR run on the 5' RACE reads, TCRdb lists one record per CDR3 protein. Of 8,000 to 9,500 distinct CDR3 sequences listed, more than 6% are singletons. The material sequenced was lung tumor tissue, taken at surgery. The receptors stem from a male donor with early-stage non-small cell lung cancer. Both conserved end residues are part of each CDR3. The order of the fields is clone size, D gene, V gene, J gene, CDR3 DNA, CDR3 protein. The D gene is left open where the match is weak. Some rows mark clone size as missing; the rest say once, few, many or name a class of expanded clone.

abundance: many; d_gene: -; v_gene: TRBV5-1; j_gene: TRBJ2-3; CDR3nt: TGCGCCAGCAGCTGGGACGGCACAGATACGCAGTATTTT; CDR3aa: CASSWDGTDTQYF
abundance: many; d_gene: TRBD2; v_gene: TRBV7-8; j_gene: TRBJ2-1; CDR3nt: TGTGCCAGCGGGGAGGGAAGGCGGAATGAGCAGTTCTTC; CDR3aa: CASGEGRRNEQFF
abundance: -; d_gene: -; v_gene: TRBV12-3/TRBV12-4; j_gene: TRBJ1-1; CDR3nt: TGTGCCAGCAGTCTACGGGGGGGGCTGAACACTGAAGCTTTCTTT; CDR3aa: CASSLRGGLNTEAFF
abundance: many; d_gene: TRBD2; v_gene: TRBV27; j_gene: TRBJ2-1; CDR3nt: TGTGCCAGCAGTTTTTTAGCGGGGCTTAATGAGCAGTTCTTC; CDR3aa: CASSFLAGLNEQFF
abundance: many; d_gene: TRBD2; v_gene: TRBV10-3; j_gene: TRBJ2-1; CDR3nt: TGTGCCATCAGTTATGGGGAAGGGCTAGCGGGTGCCAATGAGCAGTTCTTC; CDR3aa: CAISYGEGLAGANEQFF
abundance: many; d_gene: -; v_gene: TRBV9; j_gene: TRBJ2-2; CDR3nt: TGTGCCAGCAGCGTAGGCGGCCCCACACTGGCCGGGGAGCTGTTTTTT; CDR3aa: CASSVGGPTLAGELFF
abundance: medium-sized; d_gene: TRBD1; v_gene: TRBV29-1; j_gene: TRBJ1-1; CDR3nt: TGCAGCGTTTCTCGACAGGGCGGGACTGAAGCTTTCTTT; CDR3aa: CSVSRQGGTEAFF
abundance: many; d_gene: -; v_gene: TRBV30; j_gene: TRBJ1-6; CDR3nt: TGTGCCTGGAGTGTCCAGGGCTTATACAATTCACCCCTCCACTTT; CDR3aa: CAWSVQGLYNSPLHF
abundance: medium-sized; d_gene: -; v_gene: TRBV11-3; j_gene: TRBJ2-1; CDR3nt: TGTGCCAGCAGCCGAATGGGTAGCAATGAGCAGTTCTTC; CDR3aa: CASSRMGSNEQFF
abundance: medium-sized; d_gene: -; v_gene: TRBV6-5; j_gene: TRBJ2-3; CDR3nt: TGTGCCAGCCATAGAGGGGCGGGGCCCGGGGCAGATACGCAGTATTTT; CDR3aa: CASHRGAGPGADTQYF
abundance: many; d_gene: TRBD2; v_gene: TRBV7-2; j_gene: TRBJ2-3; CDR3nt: TGTGCCAGCAAGGAGGGACTACTTCTTAGCACAGATACGCAGTATTTT; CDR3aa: CASKEGLLLSTDTQYF
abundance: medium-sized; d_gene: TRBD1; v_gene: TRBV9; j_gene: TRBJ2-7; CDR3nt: TGTGCCAGCAGAGTAATCAGGGACAGGGACCACGAGCAGTACTTC; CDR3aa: CASRVIRDRDHEQYF
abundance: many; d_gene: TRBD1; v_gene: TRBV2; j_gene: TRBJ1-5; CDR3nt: TGTGCCAGCAGAGCCACAGGGGCCCGCAATCAGCCCCAGCATTTT; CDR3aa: CASRATGARNQPQHF
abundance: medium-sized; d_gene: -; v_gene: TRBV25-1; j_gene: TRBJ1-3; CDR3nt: TGTGCTCCTCAGGAGGGGAAAGGCTCTGGAAACACCATATATTTT; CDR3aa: CAPQEGKGSGNTIYF
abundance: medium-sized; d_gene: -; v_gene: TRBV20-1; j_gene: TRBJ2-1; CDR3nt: TGCAGTGCTAGAGAGATACGCCGAAGCTCCTACAATGAGCAGTTCTTC; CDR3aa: CSAREIRRSSYNEQFF
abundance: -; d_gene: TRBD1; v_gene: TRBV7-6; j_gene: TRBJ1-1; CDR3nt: TGTGCCAGCAGCCGGGGGGGGACAGGGAGCTCTGAAGCTTTCTTT; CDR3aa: CASSRGGTGSSEAFF
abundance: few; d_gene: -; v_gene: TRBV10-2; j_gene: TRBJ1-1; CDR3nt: TGCGCCAGCAACCGGGACAATTTGAAGACTGAAGCTTTCTTT; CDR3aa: CASNRDNLKTEAFF
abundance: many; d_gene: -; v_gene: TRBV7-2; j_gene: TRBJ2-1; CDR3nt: TGTGCCAGCAGCTTAGAAGGTCTTCCCAATGAGCAGTTCTTC; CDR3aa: CASSLEGLPNEQFF
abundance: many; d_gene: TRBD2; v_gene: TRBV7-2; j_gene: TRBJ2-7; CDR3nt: TGTGCCAGCAGCAGCTTAGCGGGAGAGGCCTACGAGCAGTACTTC; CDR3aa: CASSSLAGEAYEQYF
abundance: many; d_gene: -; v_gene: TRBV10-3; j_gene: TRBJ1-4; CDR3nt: TGTGCCATCCGGGGGGCGGCTAATGAAAAACTGTTTTTT; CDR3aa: CAIRGAANEKLFF
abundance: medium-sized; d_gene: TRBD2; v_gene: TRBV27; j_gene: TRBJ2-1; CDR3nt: TGTGCCAGCAGATCAGTAGCGGGAGGCTTCAATGAGCAGTTCTTC; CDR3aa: CASRSVAGGFNEQFF
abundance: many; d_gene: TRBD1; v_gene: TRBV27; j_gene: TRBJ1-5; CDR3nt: TGTGCCAGCAGGACGACAGGGGTGAGCAATCAGCCCCAGCATTTT; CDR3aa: CASRTTGVSNQPQHF
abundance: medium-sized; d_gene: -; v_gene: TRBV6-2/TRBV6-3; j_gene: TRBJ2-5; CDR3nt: TGTGCCAGCGCCGGGACGGAACAAGAGACCCAGTACTTC; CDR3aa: CASAGTEQETQYF
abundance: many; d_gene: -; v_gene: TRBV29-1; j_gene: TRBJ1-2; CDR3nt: TGCAGCGTCCACAGGGATAACCTTGGGCACTATGGCTACACCTTC; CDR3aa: CSVHRDNLGHYGYTF
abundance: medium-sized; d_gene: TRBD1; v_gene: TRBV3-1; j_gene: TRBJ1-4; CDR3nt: TGTGCCAGCAGCCCCTTGGGGACAGCACAAGAAAAACTGTTTTTT; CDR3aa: CASSPLGTAQEKLFF
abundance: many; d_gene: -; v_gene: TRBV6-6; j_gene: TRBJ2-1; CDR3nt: TGTGCCAGCATGGTGGGTCGTAGGGGGAAATACAATGAGCAGTTCTTC; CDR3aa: CASMVGRRGKYNEQFF
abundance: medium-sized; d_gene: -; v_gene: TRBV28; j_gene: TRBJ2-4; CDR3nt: TGTGCCAGCAGTTTGCCCCCCATCCACGCGGGGAACATTCAGTACTTC; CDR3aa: CASSLPPIHAGNIQYF
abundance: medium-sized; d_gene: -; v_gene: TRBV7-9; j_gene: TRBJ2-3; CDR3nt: TGTGCCAGCAGCTCGTTAGATACGCAGTATTTT; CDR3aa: CASSSLDTQYF
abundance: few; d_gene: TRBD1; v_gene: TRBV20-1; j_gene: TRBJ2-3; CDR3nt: TGCAGTGCTACCCCCGGGACAGGTTGGGGGGATACGCAGTATTTT; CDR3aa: CSATPGTGWGDTQYF
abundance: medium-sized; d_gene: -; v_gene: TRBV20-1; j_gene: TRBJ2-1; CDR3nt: TGCTCTATTACTTCCGGGACCCAGGGGTACAATGAGCAGTTCTTC; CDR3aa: CSITSGTQGYNEQFF
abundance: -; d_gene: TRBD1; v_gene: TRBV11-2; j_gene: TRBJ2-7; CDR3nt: TGTGCCAGCAGCCCATACGGGACAGGGCTACGGGGGCAGTACTTC; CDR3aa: CASSPYGTGLRGQYF
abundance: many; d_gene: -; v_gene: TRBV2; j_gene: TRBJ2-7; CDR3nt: TGTGCCAGCAGTGACAGTCTCGCTTACGAGCAGTACTTC; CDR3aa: CASSDSLAYEQYF
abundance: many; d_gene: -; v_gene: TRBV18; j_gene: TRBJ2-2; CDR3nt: TGTGCCAGCTCCCCTCAGGGACTTTACGCGAACACCGGGGAGCTGTTTTTT; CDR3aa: CASSPQGLYANTGELFF
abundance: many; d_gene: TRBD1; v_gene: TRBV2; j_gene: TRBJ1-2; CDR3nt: TGTGCCAGCAAGGGTGAGGGGGCTTATGGCTACACCTTC; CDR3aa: CASKGEGAYGYTF
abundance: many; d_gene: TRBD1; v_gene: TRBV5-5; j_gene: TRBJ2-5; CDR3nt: TGTGCCAGCAGCTACAGGGGGCAAGAGACCCAGTACTTC; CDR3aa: CASSYRGQETQYF
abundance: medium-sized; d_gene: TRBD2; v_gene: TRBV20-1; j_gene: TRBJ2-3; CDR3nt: TGCAGTGCTAACAAGGGCCCGGGACTAGGAACCGATACGCAGTATTTT; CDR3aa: CSANKGPGLGTDTQYF
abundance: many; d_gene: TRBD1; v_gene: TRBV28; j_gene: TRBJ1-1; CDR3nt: TGTGCCAGCAGTACCTCCCGGAGAGGGGGCTTGAACACTGAAGCTTTCTTT; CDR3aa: CASSTSRRGGLNTEAFF
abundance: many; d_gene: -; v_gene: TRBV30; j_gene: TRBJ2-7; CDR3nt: TGTGCCTGGAGTGTAGGGTACGAGCAGTACTTC; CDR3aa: CAWSVGYEQYF
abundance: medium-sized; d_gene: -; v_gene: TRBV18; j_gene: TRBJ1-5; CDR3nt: TGTGCCAGCTCACCACTTCCGAGCGTCGGTAGGGGGTCAGGCAATCAGCCCCAGCATTTT; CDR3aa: CASSPLPSVGRGSGNQPQHF
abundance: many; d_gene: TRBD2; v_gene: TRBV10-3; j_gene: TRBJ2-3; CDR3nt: TGTGCCATCACCCCGGGACTAGCGGGAGGAGGCGCAGATACGCAGTATTTT; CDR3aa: CAITPGLAGGGADTQYF
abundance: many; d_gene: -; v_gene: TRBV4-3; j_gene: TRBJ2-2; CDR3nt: TGCGCCAGCAGCCAAGATTGGGGGACATCGAGCACCGGGGAGCTGTTTTTT; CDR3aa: CASSQDWGTSSTGELFF
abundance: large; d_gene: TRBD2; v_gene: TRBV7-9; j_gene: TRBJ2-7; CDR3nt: TGTGCCAGCAGCTCCCTAGCGGGGGGACTCTACGAGCAGTACTTC; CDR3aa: CASSSLAGGLYEQYF